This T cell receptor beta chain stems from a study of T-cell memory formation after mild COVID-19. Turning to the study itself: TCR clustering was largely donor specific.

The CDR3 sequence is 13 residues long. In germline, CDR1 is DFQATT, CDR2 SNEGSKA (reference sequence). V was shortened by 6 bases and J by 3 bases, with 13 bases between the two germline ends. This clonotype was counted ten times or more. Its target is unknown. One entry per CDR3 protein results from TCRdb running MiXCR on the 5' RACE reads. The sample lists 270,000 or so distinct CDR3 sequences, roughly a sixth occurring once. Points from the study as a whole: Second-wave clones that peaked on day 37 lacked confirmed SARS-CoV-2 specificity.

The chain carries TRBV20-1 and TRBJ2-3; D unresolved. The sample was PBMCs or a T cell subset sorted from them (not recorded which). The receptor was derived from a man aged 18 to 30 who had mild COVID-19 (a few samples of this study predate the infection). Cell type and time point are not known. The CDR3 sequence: CSADERGTDTQYF. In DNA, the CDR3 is TGCAGTGCCGACGAACGAGGAACAGATACGCAGTATTTT.